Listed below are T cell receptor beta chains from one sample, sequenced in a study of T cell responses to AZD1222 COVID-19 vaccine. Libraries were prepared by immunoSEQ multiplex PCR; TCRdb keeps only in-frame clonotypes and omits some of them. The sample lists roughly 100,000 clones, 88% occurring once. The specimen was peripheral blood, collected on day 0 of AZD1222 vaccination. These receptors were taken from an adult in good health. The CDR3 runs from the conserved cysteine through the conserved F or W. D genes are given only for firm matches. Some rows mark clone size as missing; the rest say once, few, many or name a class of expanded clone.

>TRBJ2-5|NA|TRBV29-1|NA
TGCAGCGTTGAATGGGGCCCCCAAGAGACCCAGTACTTC
CSVEWGPQETQYF
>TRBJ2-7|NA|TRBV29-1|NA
TGCAGCGTCAGTCCCGGGATAGACTACGAGCAGTACTTC
CSVSPGIDYEQYF
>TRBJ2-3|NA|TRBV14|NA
TGTGCCAGCAGCCAAGGAAGACATACAGATACGCAGTATTTT
CASSQGRHTDTQYF
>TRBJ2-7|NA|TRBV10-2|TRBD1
TGCGCCAGCGGAGGGACAGGGGGTCTCGAGCAGTACTTC
CASGGTGGLEQYF
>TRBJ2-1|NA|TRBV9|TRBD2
TGTGCCAGCAGCGTAGGGGTTCTAGCGGGGGGCCGGGATGAGCAGTTCTTC
CASSVGVLAGGRDEQFF
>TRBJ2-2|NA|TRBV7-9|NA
TGTGCCAGCAGCTTCCGGCAGAACACCGGGGAGCTGTTTTTT
CASSFRQNTGELFF
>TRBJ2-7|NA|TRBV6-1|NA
TGTGCCAGCAGTGACAGGGGGGCGTCCGGCGAGCAGTACTTC
CASSDRGASGEQYF
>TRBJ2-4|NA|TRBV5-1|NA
TGCGCCAGCAGCTTGGGCCAGGGGGGAAACATTCAGTACTTC
CASSLGQGGNIQYF
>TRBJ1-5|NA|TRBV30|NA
TGTGCCTGGAGTGTTGGTCAGCCCCAGCATTTT
CAWSVGQPQHF
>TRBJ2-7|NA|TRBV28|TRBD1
TGTGCCAGCAGTTTATCCGGGACAGGGGAGACCTACGAGCAGTACTTC
CASSLSGTGETYEQYF
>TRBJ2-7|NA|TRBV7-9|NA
TGTGCCAGCAGCTCGATTGGACAGTCCTACGAGCAGTACTTC
CASSSIGQSYEQYF
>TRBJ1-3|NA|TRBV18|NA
TGTGCCAGCTCACCAGGACAGATTGGAAACACCATATATTTT
CASSPGQIGNTIYF
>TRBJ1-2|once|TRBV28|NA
TGTGCCAGCACACGGGGCTATGGCTACACCTTC
CASTRGYGYTF
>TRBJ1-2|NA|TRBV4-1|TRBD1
TGCGCCAGCAGCCGCGGGACAGGGGGAAACTATGGCTACACCTTC
CASSRGTGGNYGYTF